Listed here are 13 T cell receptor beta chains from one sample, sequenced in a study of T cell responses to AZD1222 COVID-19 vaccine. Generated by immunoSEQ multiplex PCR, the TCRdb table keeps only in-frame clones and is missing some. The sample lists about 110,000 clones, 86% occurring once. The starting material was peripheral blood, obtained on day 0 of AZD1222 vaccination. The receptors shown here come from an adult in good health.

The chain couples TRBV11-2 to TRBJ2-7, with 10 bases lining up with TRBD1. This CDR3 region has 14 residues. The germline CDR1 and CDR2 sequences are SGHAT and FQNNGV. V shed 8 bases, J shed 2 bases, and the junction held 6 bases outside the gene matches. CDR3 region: CASGPTGGAYEQYF. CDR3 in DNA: TGTGCCAGCGGTCCGACAGGGGGCGCCTACGAGCAGTACTTC.

The CDR3 region has the DNA TGTGCCAGTAGTATCGCCGGGACAGATAAAGAGACCCAGTACTTC. Translated: CASSIAGTDKETQYF. J is TRBJ2-5 and V is TRBV19, with 7 positions matching TRBD1. Germline values: CDR1 LNHDA, CDR2 SQIVND (reference sequence). The CDR3 spans 15 residues. Unmatched junction bases numbered 7, after V lost 3 bases and J lost 3 bases. Full variable domain (remainder filled in from reference TRBV19 and TRBJ2-5): DGGITQSPKYLFRKEGQNVTLSCEQNLNHDAMYWYRQDPGQGLRLIYYSQIVNDFQKGDIAEGYSVSREKKESFPLTVTSAQKNPTAFYLCASSIAGTDKETQYFGPGTRLLVL.

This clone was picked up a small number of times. DNA of the CDR3: TGCGCCAGCAGCTTGGCTGGCGGGGGGGCATTGGAGACCCAGTACTTC. Amino acid sequence: CASSLAGGGALETQYF. This rearrangement joins TRBV5-1 to TRBJ2-5; 9 positions agree with TRBD2. The CDR3 totals 16 residues. V dropped 0 bases and J dropped 5; count of bases not matched to a gene: 8. Germline-derived CDR1 and CDR2 are SGHRS and YFSETQ.

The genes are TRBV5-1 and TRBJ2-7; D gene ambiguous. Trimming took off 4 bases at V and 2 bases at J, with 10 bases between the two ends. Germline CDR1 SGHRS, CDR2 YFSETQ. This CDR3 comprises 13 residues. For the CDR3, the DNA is TGCGCCAGCAGCATCGAGAGAACCTACGAGCAGTACTTC. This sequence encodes CASSIERTYEQYF.

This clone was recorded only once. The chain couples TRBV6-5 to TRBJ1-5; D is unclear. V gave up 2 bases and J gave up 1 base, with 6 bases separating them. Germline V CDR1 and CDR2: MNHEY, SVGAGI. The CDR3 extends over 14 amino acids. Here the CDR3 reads CASSYGRSNQPQHF. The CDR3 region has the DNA TGTGCCAGCAGTTACGGCCGGAGCAATCAGCCCCAGCATTTT.

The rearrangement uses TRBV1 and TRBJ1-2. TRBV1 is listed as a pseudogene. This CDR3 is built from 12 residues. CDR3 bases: TGCACCAGCAGCCAATTTTGGGACGGCTACACCTTC. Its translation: CTSSQFWDGYTF.

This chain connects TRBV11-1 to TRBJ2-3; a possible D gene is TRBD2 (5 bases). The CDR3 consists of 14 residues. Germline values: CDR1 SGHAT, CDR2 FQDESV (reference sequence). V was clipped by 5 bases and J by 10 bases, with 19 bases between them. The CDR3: CASSHLPSPEAQYF. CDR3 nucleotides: TGTGCCAGCAGCCATCTCCCGTCCCCGGAGGCGCAGTATTTT.

CDR3 nucleotides: TGCGCCAGCAGTCTTTTCTCTTTTGGAAACACCATATATTTT. This encodes CASSLFSFGNTIYF. The gene calls are TRBV5-1 and TRBJ1-3; D gene ambiguous. Germline values: CDR1 SGHRS, CDR2 YFSETQ. This CDR3 is 14 amino acids long. Trimming removed 5 bases at V and 3 bases at J, with 12 bases between.

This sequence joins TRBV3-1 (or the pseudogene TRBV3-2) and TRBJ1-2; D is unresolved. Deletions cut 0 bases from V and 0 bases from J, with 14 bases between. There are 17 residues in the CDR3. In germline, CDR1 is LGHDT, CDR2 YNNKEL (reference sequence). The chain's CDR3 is CASSQDTRALANYGYTF. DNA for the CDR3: TGTGCCAGCAGCCAAGATACTAGGGCCTTAGCTAACTATGGCTACACCTTC.

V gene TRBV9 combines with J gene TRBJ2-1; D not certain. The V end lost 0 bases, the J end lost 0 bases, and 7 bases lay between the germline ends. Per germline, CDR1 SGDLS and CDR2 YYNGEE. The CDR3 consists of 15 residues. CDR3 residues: CASSVVVSSYNEQFF. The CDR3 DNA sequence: TGTGCCAGCAGCGTAGTTGTAAGCTCCTACAATGAGCAGTTCTTC.

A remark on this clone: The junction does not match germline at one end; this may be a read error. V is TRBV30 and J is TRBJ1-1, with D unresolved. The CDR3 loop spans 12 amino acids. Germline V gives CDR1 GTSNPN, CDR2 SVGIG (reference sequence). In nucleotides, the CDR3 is TGTGCCCGGAGTACCGGGAACACTGAAGCTTTCTTT. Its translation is CARSTGNTEAFF.

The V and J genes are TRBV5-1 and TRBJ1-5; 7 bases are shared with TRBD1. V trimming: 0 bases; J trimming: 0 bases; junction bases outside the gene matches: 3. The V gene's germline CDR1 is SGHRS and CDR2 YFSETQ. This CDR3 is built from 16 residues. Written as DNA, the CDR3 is TGCGCCAGCAGCTTGGGGACAGGAAATAGCAATCAGCCCCAGCATTTT. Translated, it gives CASSLGTGNSNQPQHF.

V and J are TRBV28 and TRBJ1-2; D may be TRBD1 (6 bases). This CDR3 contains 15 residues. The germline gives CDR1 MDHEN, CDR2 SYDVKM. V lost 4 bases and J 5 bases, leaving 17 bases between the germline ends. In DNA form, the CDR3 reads TGTGCCAGCAGTTCGGGAATGGCAGGGGCTTATGGCTACACCTTC. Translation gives CASSSGMAGAYGYTF.